This T cell receptor (beta chain) was sequenced for a study of post-analysis software for immune sequencing data. Broader study findings: Relative to controls, patients had five TRBV segments at higher frequency, with TRBV5-6, TRBV5-1 and TRBV20-1 among these.

This clonotype came up a few times. As yet, its antigen is unknown. Presence of unique molecular identifiers characterized the TCR beta cDNA libraries. TCRdb redid the calling of the PCR reads with MiXCR, one entry per CDR3 protein. The sample carries 650,000 to 850,000 distinct CDR3 sequences, 35% to 55% recorded once. J gave up 0 bases and V 1 base, and 3 bases lay outside the gene matches. The CDR3 has 16 residues. Germline CDR1 and CDR2: SGHRS and YFSETQ. Sequenced input: blood. The clonotype comes from a girl aged 5-17 years with multiple sclerosis. The chain links TRBV5-1 to TRBJ2-7; 11 positions match TRBD2. The CDR3 spells CASSLFSGRDSYEQYF. The CDR3 nucleotides are TGCGCCAGCAGCTTGTTTAGCGGGAGGGACTCCTACGAGCAGTACTTC.